This T cell receptor (beta chain) was captured in a study of shared clonotypes between healthy human individuals. CD45RO-negative, CCR7-positively selected cells formed the naive CD8 fraction, excluding terminally differentiated effector memory CD45RA+ cells. V dropped 10 bases and J dropped 1 base, with 17 bases sitting between them. This CDR3 has 15 residues. CDR1 and CDR2 (germline): MDHEN, SYDVKM. With regard to this clone: The target antigen is unknown.

In the sorted-subset replicate PCRs, around 200 ng DNA, 29,000 or so T cell genomes, was used. Assay: immunoSEQ multiplex PCR; the TCRdb copy retains only in-frame clones and omits some. Of about 580,000 clones detected, roughly 98% appear once; the ten largest clones hold approximately 0.3%. General study results and limits: Clonotypes not shared had lower generation probabilities than those common to all four donors.

This rearrangement joins TRBV28 to TRBJ1-5; a weak D match, TRBD1 (6 bases). The sample was naive CD8+ T cells sorted from blood. This receptor was taken from a man aged 25 to 45 in good health. The CDR3 is CATLGDTGSNQPQHF. The CDR3 nucleotides read TGTGCCACCTTAGGGGACACAGGGAGCAATCAGCCCCAGCATTTT.